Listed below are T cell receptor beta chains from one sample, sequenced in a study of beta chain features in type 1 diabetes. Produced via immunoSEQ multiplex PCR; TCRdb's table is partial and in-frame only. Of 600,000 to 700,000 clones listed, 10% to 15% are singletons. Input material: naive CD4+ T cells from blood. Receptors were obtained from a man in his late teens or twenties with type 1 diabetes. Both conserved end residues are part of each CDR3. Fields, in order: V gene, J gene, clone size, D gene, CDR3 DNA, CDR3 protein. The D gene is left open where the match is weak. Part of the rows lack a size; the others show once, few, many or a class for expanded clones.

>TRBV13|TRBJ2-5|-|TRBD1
TGTGCCAGCAGCTTAGGACAGGGGCCTTTTGAGACCCAGTACTTC
CASSLGQGPFETQYF
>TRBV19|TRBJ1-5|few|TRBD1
TGTGCCAGTAGTATCCCGACAGGGGGACAGCCCCAGCATTTT
CASSIPTGGQPQHF
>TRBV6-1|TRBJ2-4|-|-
TGTGCCAGCAAGTTCACGGGGATTGACATTCAGTACTTC
CASKFTGIDIQYF
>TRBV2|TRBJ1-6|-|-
TGTGCCAGCAGTGCTACGGCGGGGGCTGCTTCACCCCTCCACTTT
CASSATAGAASPLHF
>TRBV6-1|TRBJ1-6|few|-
TGTGCCAGCAGTGTGGGCGGAGTTAATTCACCCCTCCACTTT
CASSVGGVNSPLHF
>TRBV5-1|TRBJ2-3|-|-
TGCGCCAGCAGGAGGGGGGAGACAGATACGCAGTATTTT
CASRRGETDTQYF
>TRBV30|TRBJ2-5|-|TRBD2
TGTGCCTGGACCTCGGGGGGGGAGACCCAGTACTTC
CAWTSGGETQYF
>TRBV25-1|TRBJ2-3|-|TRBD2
TGTGCCAGCAGTGAATATGGGGAGGGTGCAGATACGCAGTATTTT
CASSEYGEGADTQYF
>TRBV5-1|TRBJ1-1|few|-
TGCGCCAGCAGCCACGGAGAGAACACTGAAGCTTTCTTT
CASSHGENTEAFF
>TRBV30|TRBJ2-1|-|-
TGTGCCTGGAGTGTAAGGCTGAGCTCCTACAATGAGCAGTTCTTC
CAWSVRLSSYNEQFF
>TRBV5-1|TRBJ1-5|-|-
TGCGCCAGCAGCCCAACGACAGATCAGCCCCAGCATTTT
CASSPTTDQPQHF
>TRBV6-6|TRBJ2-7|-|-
TGTGCCAGCAGTTCTGGGGCCCACGAGCAGTACTTC
CASSSGAHEQYF
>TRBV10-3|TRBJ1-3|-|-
TGTGCCGCCCTGGGGGTCGTTGGAAACACCATATATTTT
CAALGVVGNTIYF
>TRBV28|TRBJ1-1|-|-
TGTGCCAGCAGTTTATCCGGTCCGAACACTGAAGCTTTCTTT
CASSLSGPNTEAFF
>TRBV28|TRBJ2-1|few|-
TGTGCCAGCAGTCCACTGACCGGTGAGCAGTTCTTC
CASSPLTGEQFF
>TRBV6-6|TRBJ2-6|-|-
TGTGCCAGCAGCCCATACTTCGTCCTGACTTTC
CASSPYFVLTF
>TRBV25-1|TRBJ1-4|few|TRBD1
TGTGCCAGCAGTCCCGGGACAGGTAGTGGGCCTAATGAAAAACTGTTTTTT
CASSPGTGSGPNEKLFF
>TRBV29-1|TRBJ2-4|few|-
TGCAGCGTTGAAAGCAGGGGCACAATTCAGTACTTC
CSVESRGTIQYF
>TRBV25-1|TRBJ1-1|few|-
TGTGCCAGCAGCGTAACAGGCCCTGGGAACACTGAAGCTTTCTTT
CASSVTGPGNTEAFF
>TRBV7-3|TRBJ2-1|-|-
TGTGCCAGCAGCCAAGGATTGGGGGCTCAAAATGAGCAGTTCTTC
CASSQGLGAQNEQFF
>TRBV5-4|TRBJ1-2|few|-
TGTGCCAGCAGCTTGGCCGAAGGCCCCCGTCGCACCTTC
CASSLAEGPRRTF
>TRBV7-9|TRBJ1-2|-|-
TGTGCCAGCAGCTTGGAGGGGAGTCCTTACTATGGCTACACCTTC
CASSLEGSPYYGYTF
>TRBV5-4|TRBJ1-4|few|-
TGTGCCAGCAGCTTGGTCCATGACGGTGAAAAACTGTTTTTT
CASSLVHDGEKLFF